This TCR beta chain was documented in a study of blood T cell repertoires in COVID-19. Study in general: Researchers got acute and convalescent COVID-19 samples from the United States, Italy and Spain.

Only in-frame clones appear in the TCRdb table, and some are missing; sequencing was by immunoSEQ multiplex PCR. The sample includes about 140,000 clones, about 87% of them seen just once. Germline CDR1 is MDHEN and CDR2 is SYDVKM. The V and J ends lost 3 bases and 0 bases, in that order; junction bases with no gene match: 3. The CDR3 sequence is 15 residues long. The sequencing input was peripheral blood. V gene TRBV28 combines with J gene TRBJ2-3; 7 bases agree with TRBD2. The receptor's source is a human donor in a cohort sampled during active COVID-19. CDR3 amino acids: CASSLVGRSTDTQYF. The CDR3 DNA reads as TGTGCCAGCAGTTTGGTCGGGAGGAGCACAGATACGCAGTATTTT.